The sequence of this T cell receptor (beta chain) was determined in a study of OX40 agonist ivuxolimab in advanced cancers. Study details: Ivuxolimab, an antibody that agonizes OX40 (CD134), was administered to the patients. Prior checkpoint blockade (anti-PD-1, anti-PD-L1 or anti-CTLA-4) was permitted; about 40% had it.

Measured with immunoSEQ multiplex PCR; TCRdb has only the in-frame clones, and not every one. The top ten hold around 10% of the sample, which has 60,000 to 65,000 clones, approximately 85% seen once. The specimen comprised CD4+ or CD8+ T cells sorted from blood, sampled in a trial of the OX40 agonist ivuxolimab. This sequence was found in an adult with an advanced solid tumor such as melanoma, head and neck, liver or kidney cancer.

The DNA of the CDR3 is TGTGCCAGCAGTCAGGGCAACAGGGGCGAAGAAGAGCAGTACTTC. It encodes CASSQGNRGEEEQYF. The chain recombines TRBV14 with TRBJ2-7; 7 bases are a match to TRBD1. CDR3 size: 15 residues. J gave up 7 bases and V 6 bases, and 15 bases lay outside the gene matches. Per germline, CDR1 SGHDN and CDR2 FVKESK.